The present T cell receptor (beta chain) was sequenced within a study of shared clonotypes between healthy human individuals. Study findings and constraints: Clonotype sharing among donors was thought likely to change with sequencing depth. Sharing across several donors was seen in 4.5% to 6.5% of naive CD4 clonotypes.

The data were produced by immunoSEQ multiplex PCR, yet TCRdb's version contains in-frame clones alone and is incomplete. Of 2 million to 2.5 million clones detected, around 93% appear once; the ten largest clones hold 0.3% to 0.45%. Regarding this clone: Its antigen is currently unknown.

Participating donors were healthy, HIV-negative adults free of recent acute infections or vaccinations. Division of CD4+ cells produced a CD45RA+ naive subset and a CD45RA-negative memory subset. J lost 6 bases, V lost 4 bases, and 10 bases had no gene match. The CDR3 is made up of 15 amino acids. The germline CDR1 and CDR2 sequences are MDHEN and SYDVKM. This chain connects TRBV28 to TRBJ2-3; 7 bases map to TRBD2. The sample comprised naive CD4+ T cells from PBMCs. Subset reported: CD45RA+ positively selected. This TCR derives from a man between 18 and 35 years old in good health. Some clones in this sample may be carry-over from other donors' samples. CDR3 sequence reads: CASSSSGARGDTQYF. In nucleotides, the CDR3 is TGTGCCAGCAGTTCAAGCGGGGCGCGGGGGGATACGCAGTATTTT.